This T cell receptor (beta chain) was identified in a study of T cell responses to AZD1222 COVID-19 vaccine. Study findings and constraints: The breadth and depth of Spike-specific TCRs increased once two AZD1222 doses had been given. Possibly, clonal diversity was underestimated; donors were largely white British and included more females. Repertoires were collected only later (after the peak T cell response had occurred). Mapped onto spike, vaccine-associated CD4 TCRs spanned it and were dominant at 160-218 and 743-854.

Sequencing used immunoSEQ multiplex PCR; TCRdb keeps in-frame clones, though not all of them. The sample carries 120,000 to 150,000 clones, 90% to 95% recorded once. With regard to this clone: The target antigen is unknown.

Unmatched junction bases numbered 8, after V lost 5 bases and J lost 2 bases. The CDR3 runs 15 residues. Germline CDR1 reads SEHNR; CDR2 reads FQNEAQ (reference sequence). This chain joins TRBV7-9 and TRBJ1-1, with TRBD1 identical over 7 bases. This clonotype was obtained from an adult in good health. This specimen was peripheral blood, taken on day 0 of MenACWY control vaccination. Written as DNA, the CDR3 is TGTGCCAGCAGCCTGATACAGGGGCGAAACACTGAAGCTTTCTTT. It encodes CASSLIQGRNTEAFF.